Sequencing of this T cell receptor (beta chain) was carried out in a study of T cell repertoires in cytomegalovirus infection. MiXCR, run by TCRdb on the reads, gives a single entry per CDR3 protein. The sample consists of almost 550,000 distinct CDR3 sequences, about 15% of them appearing once. V was shortened by 11 bases and J by 4 bases, with 18 bases between the two germline ends. The CDR3 totals 14 residues. Germline lookup yields CDR1 SNHLY and CDR2 FYNNEI. Of note for this clonotype: Possible read error: a much larger clone is one base away.

Material for sequencing was CD8+ T cells from PBMCs. The chain recombines TRBV2 with TRBJ2-1; D unclear. The sequence derives from a human donor in good health (CMV status not recorded). Some clones in this sample may be carry-over from other donors' samples. The chain's CDR3 is CALCRSRDYNEQFF. CDR3 in DNA: TGTGCCCTCTGCCGGTCTAGGGATTACAATGAGCAGTTCTTC.